This T cell receptor (beta chain) was sequenced during a study of shared clonotypes between healthy human individuals (dated by TCRdb to about 2020). Context from the whole study: The cohort included a few men and a couple of women between 18 and 49 years of age. Per donor, three plates each were used for CD4 naive and CD4 memory, two for CD8 naive, and one for CD8 memory. Between about 0.8 and 9 billion PBMCs per donor were obtained by leukapheresis. To estimate repertoire size and how much clonotype sharing occurs between individuals, the study deeply sequenced the blood TCR repertoires of 4 to 6 healthy adults. Different laboratories and diverse techniques were used to prepare libraries and sequence TCR repertoires, to increase sequencing depth and limit assay-specific biases. Study-level results and caveats: Sampling was restricted to blood, and TCR repertoires in tissue are likely to differ from TCR repertoires in blood. About 4.5% of naive CD4, 3.5% of naive CD8, about 2.1% of memory CD4, and about 0.4% of memory CD8 clonotypes were shared across a few donors. Larger estimated clonotype richness was generally found for naive subsets than for memory subsets. Pairwise subsampling led to the expectation that sequencing depth would affect the degree of clonotype sharing among donors. Even with the large sequencing depth, rarefaction of the sorted-subset datasets indicated that sequencing was incomplete. Because the study included a small number of donors, the genetic and exposure-history diversity represented was limited. Clonotypes shared by all four sorted-subset donors showed higher generation probabilities than non-shared clonotypes.

As regards this clone: Its binding antigen is unknown. Within one base of it there is no much larger clone, and no base qualities were kept.

Using the deep immunoSEQ assay, multiplex PCR amplified TCR CDR3 regions from genomic DNA. For each cell subset, the extracted genomic DNA was distributed evenly across all wells of several immunoSEQ 96-well plates, and each plate served as one replicate. For sorted subsets, each replicate PCR was loaded with 200 to 250 ng genomic DNA, equivalent to roughly 30,000 T cell genomes. Purified libraries were measured with a Qubit 3.0 fluorometer, size-checked on a Bioanalyzer 2100, and measured again with the KAPA Library Quantification kit. Each immunoSEQ 96-well plate was sequenced on its own single-read 150-cycle Illumina NextSeq 550 flow cell. The published analysis was carried out like this. Because the immunoSEQ output held only junctional sequences and lacked quality scores, the filtering could not match the filtering applied to full-length reads. To assign V/J genes and CDR3, sequences were annotated using PyIR, a Python wrapper for IgBLAST v1.9, with IMGT germline references. Reads were filtered out if the reads had weak V/J assignments (E-value above 1e-6), no CDR3, stop codons, out-of-frame junctions, or ambiguous translated residues. A V3J clonotype was defined by an identical inferred V gene, J gene, and CDR3 amino acid sequence. To compute the percentage overlap between repertoires, the number of shared unique clonotypes was divided by the size of the smaller repertoire. Three approaches were used to assess repertoire richness: RTK rarefaction, the Chao1 estimator, and Recon v2.1 estimates of unobserved clonotypes. OLGA was used to compute generation probabilities for all TCRbeta clonotypes that the gDNA method yielded from a handful of donors. What TCRdb holds here is the immuneACCESS table cut down to in-frame rearrangements. Part of the clones is not present; checked against another copy, under half of the missing clones reflect an unresolved V gene, and the others are unexplained. V and J calls and clone size come straight from that table; D and trimming were deduced from the DNA. The sample table shows some 1,900,000 clones, and around 96% are seen once. The ten biggest clones cover approximately 1.2% of the sample.

From V the trimming removes 0 bases and from J it removes 5 bases, while the gene matches leave 12 bases of the junction unaccounted for. Reading the germline V gene gives CDR1 LGHNA and CDR2 YSLEER. From its cysteine to its phenylalanine, the CDR3 spans 18 amino acids. The only DNA kept is the CDR3, 54 bases in frame from the first base. CD8 naive samples were obtained by positive selection for CCR7 among CD45RO-negative cells, yielding a CD45RA+CCR7+ population from which TemRA cells were excluded. The donors were healthy, HIV-negative adults who had no recently reported acute infections or vaccinations. Every donor was a Caucasian adult residing in Nashville, Tennessee, USA. Blood was obtained by leukapheresis, after which PBMCs were separated by Ficoll-Histopaque density gradient centrifugation and cryopreserved in liquid nitrogen vapor phase. Analytical flow cytometry was used to check the purity and quantity of every magnetically sorted T cell population. From each sorted fraction, genomic DNA was isolated and quantified by UV absorbance on a Nanodrop 2000c.

This sequence was found in a young man in good health. Sequencing was carried out using naive CD8+ T cells sorted from blood. The sample's cell subset or site label is to be understood as: CD45RA+CCR7+. In this chain, TRBV4-3 is recombined with TRBJ1-5, and 8 junction bases match TRBD1. The CDR3 amino acid sequence is: CASSQDPPSTGDDQPQHF. The DNA reads TGCGCCAGCAGCCAAGATCCACCCTCGACAGGGGACGATCAGCCCCAGCATTTT.